A selection of T cell receptor beta chains follows, all from one sample in a study of T cell changes during pregnancy in multiple sclerosis. Generated by immunoSEQ multiplex PCR, the TCRdb table keeps only in-frame clones and is missing some. This table has fewer than 55,000 clones, 85% to 95% appearing once. Sequencing was done on a sample of peripheral blood. These receptors were taken from a female donor with multiple sclerosis, enrolled in a pregnancy study. The CDR3 runs from the conserved cysteine through the conserved F or W. Fields, in order: CDR3 protein, CDR3 DNA, D gene, J gene, V gene, clone size. A D gene is named only where the DNA matches it firmly. Rows may omit the clone size; those that give it use once, few, many or a size class.

CASSLQGSDAYTF | TGTGCCAGCAGCCTACAGGGAAGCGACGCCTACACCTTC | . | TRBJ1-2 | TRBV5-6 | .
CASSYDRAAEAFF | TGCGCCAGCAGCTACGACAGGGCTGCTGAAGCTTTCTTT | TRBD1 | TRBJ1-1 | TRBV10-1 | .
CASTLSGGTDTQYF | TGTGCCAGCACCCTGTCCGGGGGAACAGATACGCAGTATTTT | . | TRBJ2-3 | TRBV2 | few
CASSLGGDGPSGTQYF | TGTGCCAGCAGCTTAGGGGGGGACGGGCCTTCGGGTACGCAGTATTTT | . | TRBJ2-3 | TRBV7-2 | .
CASSILPNRQGKAGELFF | TGTGCCAGTAGTATATTACCGAACCGACAGGGAAAGGCCGGGGAGCTGTTTTTT | TRBD1 | TRBJ2-2 | TRBV19 | once
CASSVRGYNYGYTF | TGTGCCAGCAGTGTACGGGGCTATAACTATGGCTACACCTTC | . | TRBJ1-2 | TRBV6-1 | .
CAWTGSGNTIYF | TGTGCCTGGACGGGCTCTGGAAACACCATATATTTT | . | TRBJ1-3 | TRBV30 | few
CASNRPQGGGNTIYF | TGTGCCAGCAACCGTCCCCAGGGGGGTGGAAACACCATATATTTT | TRBD1 | TRBJ1-3 | TRBV7-2 | .
CASSLTVNTEAFF | TGTGCCAGCAGCTTAACGGTGAACACTGAAGCTTTCTTT | . | TRBJ1-1 | TRBV7-9 | .
CASSLATGELFF | TGCGCCAGCAGCTTAGCGACCGGGGAGCTGTTTTTT | . | TRBJ2-2 | TRBV5-1 | .
CASSLGRTGNQPQHF | TGTGCCAGCAGCTTAGGAAGGACAGGCAATCAGCCCCAGCATTTT | . | TRBJ1-5 | TRBV13 | .
CASSLVTSGRGNEQFF | TGTGCCAGCAGCTTAGTGACTAGCGGGAGGGGTAATGAGCAGTTCTTC | TRBD2 | TRBJ2-1 | TRBV7-9 | .
CASSLVPAGSSTDTQYF | TGCGCCAGCAGCTTGGTTCCAGCGGGGTCAAGCACAGATACGCAGTATTTT | TRBD2 | TRBJ2-3 | TRBV5-1 | .
CASSDGLAGVETQYF | TGCGCCAGCAGCGACGGACTAGCGGGAGTCGAGACCCAGTACTTC | TRBD2 | TRBJ2-5 | TRBV10-1 | .
CASSFGLAAYNEQFF | TGTGCCAGCAGCTTTGGACTAGCGGCCTACAATGAGCAGTTCTTC | TRBD2 | TRBJ2-1 | TRBV7-2 | .
CASSPRDISSGNTIYF | TGTGCCAGCTCACCAAGGGACATTTCCTCTGGAAACACCATATATTTT | . | TRBJ1-3 | TRBV18 | .
CASSLVRGGSDNEQFF | TGCGCCAGCAGCTTGGTCCGCGGGGGTTCGGACAATGAGCAGTTCTTC | TRBD2 | TRBJ2-1 | TRBV5-1 | .
CASSEGGRKETQYF | TGTGCCAGCAGTGAAGGTGGCAGAAAAGAGACCCAGTACTTC | . | TRBJ2-5 | TRBV6-1 | .
CASSEARVSFF | TGTGCCAGCAGTGAAGCGCGGGTATCTTTCTTT | . | TRBJ1-1 | TRBV6-1 | .
CASSASVAQQSRANVLTF | TGTGCCAGCAGTGCATCGGTAGCTCAACAAAGTCGGGCCAACGTCCTGACTTTC | . | TRBJ2-6 | TRBV21-1 | .
CASSQDHGASGFTYEQYF | TGCGCCAGCAGCCAAGATCATGGGGCTAGCGGGTTTACCTACGAGCAGTACTTC | TRBD2 | TRBJ2-7 | TRBV4-3 | .
CASSLGLGGTDTQYF | TGTGCCAGCAGTTTAGGACTTGGGGGCACAGATACGCAGTATTTT | . | TRBJ2-3 | TRBV27 | .
CAWTSGRLGFHEQFF | TGTGCCTGGACTAGCGGGAGGCTCGGTTTCCATGAGCAGTTCTTC | TRBD2 | TRBJ2-1 | TRBV30 | .
CASSSSPVWGYTF | TGTGCCAGCAGTTCGTCTCCCGTATGGGGCTACACCTTC | . | TRBJ1-2 | TRBV28 | .
CASSVTRAELFF | TGTGCCAGCAGCGTAACCAGGGCAGAGCTGTTTTTT | . | TRBJ2-2 | TRBV9 | .
CASSFGRSNQPQHF | TGTGCCAGCAGCTTCGGACGTAGCAATCAGCCCCAGCATTTT | . | TRBJ1-5 | TRBV9 | .
CASGLAPAGMNTEAFF | TGTGCTAGTGGTTTGGCCCCCGCAGGGATGAACACTGAAGCTTTCTTT | . | TRBJ1-1 | TRBV12-5 | .
CASSLGVAGELFF | TGTGCCAGCAGCTTAGGGGTGGCCGGGGAGCTGTTTTTT | . | TRBJ2-2 | TRBV7-7 | .
CASRQGGDGNTIYF | TGTGCCAGCAGGCAAGGGGGAGATGGAAACACCATATATTTT | . | TRBJ1-3 | TRBV28 | once
CAWTLGGSTEAFF | TGTGCCTGGACTCTGGGGGGGAGCACTGAAGCTTTCTTT | . | TRBJ1-1 | TRBV30 | .
CASSYVQGGQPQHF | TGTGCCAGCAGTTACGTACAGGGAGGACAGCCCCAGCATTTT | . | TRBJ1-5 | TRBV6-5 | .
CASSTWTSAGTDTQYF | TGTGCCAGCAGTACCTGGACTAGCGCCGGCACAGATACGCAGTATTTT | TRBD2 | TRBJ2-3 | TRBV2 | .
CASSLDRAYGYTF | TGTGCCAGCAGCCTAGACAGGGCCTATGGCTACACCTTC | TRBD1 | TRBJ1-2 | TRBV28 | once
CASSQDPTGSTYEQYF | TGCGCCAGCAGCCAAGATCCTACGGGTTCGACCTACGAGCAGTACTTC | . | TRBJ2-7 | TRBV4-3 | .
CASNPGTGTEQYF | TGTGCCAGCAACCCCGGGACAGGGACCGAGCAGTACTTC | TRBD1 | TRBJ2-7 | TRBV28 | few
CSAPTIETQYF | TGCAGTGCCCCCACGATAGAGACCCAGTACTTC | . | TRBJ2-5 | TRBV20-1 | .
CASSGSTSPTSDTQYF | TGTGCCAGCAGCGGATCGACTAGCCCCACCTCAGATACGCAGTATTTT | TRBD2 | TRBJ2-3 | TRBV9 | .
CAWSPWGGSSGNTIYF | TGTGCCTGGAGCCCCTGGGGGGGGAGCTCTGGAAACACCATATATTTT | . | TRBJ1-3 | TRBV30 | .
CASSLASGWEQYF | TGCGCCAGCAGCTTGGCTAGCGGGTGGGAGCAGTACTTC | TRBD2 | TRBJ2-7 | TRBV5-1 | .
CASSLRDYGYTF | TGTGCCAGCAGTTTAAGGGACTATGGCTACACCTTC | . | TRBJ1-2 | TRBV28 | .
CASSRRQGAGTEAFF | TGTGCCAGCAGCCGACGACAGGGGGCGGGCACTGAAGCTTTCTTT | TRBD1 | TRBJ1-1 | TRBV5-8 | .
CASSFFEGPHEQFF | TGTGCCAGCAGCTTTTTTGAGGGCCCCCATGAGCAGTTCTTC | . | TRBJ2-1 | TRBV7-2 | once
CSVGYPGGQETQYF | TGCAGCGTTGGGTATCCCGGGGGCCAAGAGACCCAGTACTTC | . | TRBJ2-5 | TRBV29-1 | few
CASSSGPGRSGQYF | TGTGCCAGCAGTTCGGGGCCAGGCCGTAGTGGGCAGTACTTC | . | TRBJ2-7 | TRBV6-6 | .
CASSLKEGIVETQYF | TGTGCCAGCAGCTTAAAAGAGGGGATAGTAGAGACCCAGTACTTC | . | TRBJ2-5 | TRBV7-9 | .
CASSPPGSNTEAFF | TGTGCCAGCTCACCGCCAGGAAGCAACACTGAAGCTTTCTTT | . | TRBJ1-1 | TRBV18 | .
CASSLASSGWPFEQYF | TGTGCCAGCAGCTTAGCCTCGAGCGGGTGGCCTTTCGAGCAGTACTTC | . | TRBJ2-7 | TRBV7-2 | .
CALVGMWKTYEQYF | TGTGCTTTGGTGGGTATGTGGAAAACCTACGAGCAGTACTTC | . | TRBJ2-7 | TRBV30 | once
CASSSRREAGETQYF | TGTGCCAGCAGTTCTCGGCGGGAGGCCGGGGAGACCCAGTACTTC | TRBD2 | TRBJ2-5 | TRBV6-6 | .
CASSQSSSYEQYF | TGTGCCAGCAGCCAAAGTAGCTCCTACGAGCAGTACTTC | . | TRBJ2-7 | TRBV14 | .
CASSTGRPDEQYF | TGTGCCAGCAGTACCGGTCGGCCGGACGAGCAGTACTTC | . | TRBJ2-7 | TRBV28 | .
CASSYSPLKRTDTQYF | TGTGCCAGCAGTTACTCGCCCCTAAAACGCACAGATACGCAGTATTTT | . | TRBJ2-3 | TRBV6-5 | .
CASSLSGFPNTGELFF | TGTGCCAGCAGCTTGAGCGGGTTTCCGAACACCGGGGAGCTGTTTTTT | . | TRBJ2-2 | TRBV7-2 | .
CSGDGNGEQFF | TGCAGTGGGGACGGGAATGGTGAGCAGTTCTTC | . | TRBJ2-1 | TRBV20-1 | .
CASSAQGQPQHF | TGTGCCAGCAGCGCCCAGGGTCAGCCCCAGCATTTT | . | TRBJ1-5 | TRBV5-4 | few